The source of this T cell receptor beta chain is a study of blood T cell repertoires in COVID-19. As for the study in general: The United States, Italy and Spain supplied acute and convalescent COVID-19 samples. Sources were T cells, B-cell-depleted T cells, or PBMCs; the material itself was cDNA or gDNA.

Trimming removed 3 bases at V and 5 bases at J, with 12 bases between. This CDR3 comprises 14 residues. Germline assignment: CDR1 SGHNT and CDR2 YYREEE (reference sequence). TCRdb keeps only in-frame clones here, not all; method: immunoSEQ multiplex PCR. The sample has roughly 300,000 clones, roughly 82% seen once. The receptor was derived from a woman aged 45 to 65 with acute or convalescent COVID-19. The V call is TRBV5-4, the J call TRBJ2-1; D may be TRBD1 (6 bases). The sequencing input was peripheral blood. CDR3 region: CASSSQGNDNEQFF. DNA for the CDR3: TGTGCCAGCAGCTCGCAGGGGAACGACAATGAGCAGTTCTTC.